The 28 T cell receptor beta chains listed next were all sequenced from one sample in a study of CD8+ T cells in alopecia areata. Once RNA had been extracted, it was reverse transcribed into cDNA to act as the sequencing template. Sequenced by immunoSEQ multiplex PCR; TCRdb stores in-frame clones only, minus some. This sample has 150,000 to 200,000 clones, with around three fifths found just once. The treatment is: oral pan-JAK inhibitor, 5-10 mg twice daily. The sample here was CD4+ T cells sorted from blood, taken between weeks 49 and 50, from a patient treated with tofacitinib. The receptor source for this set is a human donor with alopecia areata.

Turning to this clone: The sample carries other DNA sequences with the same CDR3. The chain employs TRBV29-1 and TRBJ1-2, with D unresolved. Per the germline V gene, CDR1 is SQVTM and CDR2 is ANQGSEA. Trimming pared 3 bases from V and 3 bases from J, leaving 14 bases between. CDR3 length: 14 amino acids. DNA for the CDR3: TGCAGCGTTGACAAGGGTTATGGTGACTATGGCTACACCTTC. Protein: CSVDKGYGDYGYTF. Complete variable domain (other parts from reference TRBV29-1 and TRBJ1-2): SAVISQKPSRDICQRGTSLTIQCQVDSQVTMMFWYRQQPGQSLTLIATANQGSEATYESGFVIDKFPISRPNLTFSTLTVSNMSPEDSSIYLCSVDKGYGDYGYTFGSGTRLTVV.

Concerning this clone itself: Distinct nucleotide sequences in the sample also encode this CDR3. The V gene is TRBV30, the J gene TRBJ1-2, with D possibly being TRBD1 (5 bases). The V gene's germline CDR1 is GTSNPN and CDR2 SVGIG (reference sequence). CDR3 length: 12 residues. Trimming stripped 3 bases from V and 4 bases from J, with 9 bases between. CDR3 amino acids: CAWSPGGYGYTF. In DNA, the CDR3 is TGTGCCTGGAGCCCGGGGGGCTATGGCTACACCTTC.

This clone was found a few times. The gene calls are TRBV9 and TRBJ1-1; D might be TRBD1 (5 bases). The CDR3 loop spans 14 amino acids. CDR1 and CDR2 from the germline V gene are SGDLS and YYNGEE. Trimming cost V 0 bases and J 2 bases, with 8 bases left between them. CDR3 residues: CASSVGQINTEAFF. The DNA for the CDR3 is TGTGCCAGCAGCGTAGGACAGATCAACACTGAAGCTTTCTTT.

The chain links TRBV30 to TRBJ1-2; D gene uncertain. The germline V gene has CDR1 GTSNPN and CDR2 SVGIG (reference sequence). This CDR3 has 12 residues. V was clipped by 3 bases and J by 3 bases, with 8 bases between them. This CDR3 reads CAWSVTDYGYTF. In DNA, the CDR3 is TGTGCCTGGAGCGTTACAGACTATGGCTACACCTTC.

This chain connects TRBV2 to TRBJ1-2, with TRBD1 matching over 7 bases. CDR3 length: 14 amino acids. J gave up 7 bases and V 4 bases, and 9 bases lay outside the gene matches. Germline V lookup: CDR1 SNHLY, CDR2 FYNNEI. Here the CDR3 reads CASSGDSNLGGYTF. The CDR3 DNA sequence: TGTGCCAGCAGTGGGGACAGCAATTTAGGTGGCTACACCTTC.

In DNA, the CDR3 is TGTGCCAGCAGTTACCGGGAGACCCAGTACTTC. It codes for CASSYRETQYF. This chain connects TRBV25-1 to TRBJ2-5; D is ambiguous. V was shortened by 5 bases and J by 5 bases, with 6 bases between the two germline ends. In germline, CDR1 is MGHDK, CDR2 SYGVNS. The CDR3 sequence is 11 residues long.

The chain couples TRBV9 to TRBJ2-5; 10 bases are a match to TRBD2. Unmatched junction bases numbered 7, after V lost 0 bases and J lost 5 bases. This CDR3 is built from 16 residues. Germline lookup yields CDR1 SGDLS and CDR2 YYNGEE. For the CDR3, the DNA is TGTGCCAGCAGCGTAGATCTAGCGGGGGTTCTCGAGACCCAGTACTTC. Its protein is CASSVDLAGVLETQYF.

The chain couples TRBV29-1 to TRBJ1-5, with no clear D. Germline values: CDR1 SQVTM, CDR2 ANQGSEA. Between the trimmed V and J ends, which lost 6 bases and 4 bases, there was a span of 16 bases. The CDR3 is made up of 14 amino acids. The CDR3: CSVSSLGGNQPQHF. CDR3 nucleotides: TGCAGCGTAAGTTCCCTGGGTGGGAATCAGCCCCAGCATTTT.

This rearrangement joins TRBV2 to TRBJ2-3; D is undetermined. The CDR3 has 16 amino acids. Germline CDR1 reads SNHLY; CDR2 reads FYNNEI. V lost 4 bases to trimming and J lost 3 bases, with 17 bases between them. For the CDR3, the DNA is TGTGCCAGCAGTGGCGTAGAAACCTTAATAACAGATACGCAGTATTTT. This encodes CASSGVETLITDTQYF.

This clone showed up just a few times. This chain connects TRBV29-1 to TRBJ1-4; D unresolved. Germline CDR1 reads SQVTM; CDR2 reads ANQGSEA. V was clipped by 4 bases and J by 5 bases, with 8 bases between them. The CDR3 spans 12 residues. CDR3 region: CSVAHTNEKLFF. CDR3 nucleotide sequence: TGCAGCGTTGCACACACAAATGAAAAACTGTTTTTT.

V gene TRBV30 combines with J gene TRBJ1-4; 8 bases are a match to TRBD1. The germline V gene encodes CDR1 GTSNPN and CDR2 SVGIG (reference sequence). The CDR3 consists of 14 residues. With V trimmed by 2 bases and J by 8 bases, 7 bases remained unmatched. The CDR3 coding sequence is TGTGCCTGGAGTTTGGGACAGGCGGGAGAAAAACTGTTTTTT. It translates to CAWSLGQAGEKLFF.

Here the CDR3 reads CASSGTPTYEQYF. The DNA of the CDR3 is TGTGCCAGCAGCGGGACACCGACCTACGAGCAGTACTTC. The rearrangement uses TRBV25-1 and TRBJ2-7; D is perhaps TRBD1 (6 bases). Trimming left V 6 bases short and J 2 bases short, with 11 bases between. CDR3 length: 13 residues. CDR1 and CDR2 (germline): MGHDK, SYGVNS.

The rearrangement links TRBV29-1 to TRBJ2-2, with D uncertain. The CDR3 runs 14 residues. V lost 5 bases and J 0 bases, leaving 10 bases between the germline ends. Germline V gives CDR1 SQVTM, CDR2 ANQGSEA. CDR3 sequence: CSVQSSSNTGELFF. CDR3 coding DNA: TGCAGCGTTCAGTCGTCCTCGAACACCGGGGAGCTGTTTTTT.

This chain joins TRBV5-1 and TRBJ2-7; no clear D. CDR1 and CDR2 from the germline V gene are SGHRS and YFSETQ. This CDR3 is 14 amino acids long. Trimming left V 3 bases short and J 2 bases short, with 12 bases between. The CDR3 sequence: CASSSDGNTYEQYF. DNA of the CDR3: TGCGCCAGCAGCTCCGATGGGAATACCTACGAGCAGTACTTC. Using reference TRBV5-1 and TRBJ2-7 for the parts outside the CDR3, the full variable domain is KAGVTQTPRYLIKTRGQQVTLSCSPISGHRSVSWYQQTPGQGLQFLFEYFSETQRNKGNFPGRFSGRQFSNSRSEMNVSTLELGDSALYLCASSSDGNTYEQYFGPGTRLTVT.

This clone was counted only a few times. The chain is built from TRBV4-3 and TRBJ1-2; tentative D call: TRBD1 (5 bases). Germline lookup yields CDR1 LGHNA and CDR2 YSLEER. There are 19 residues in the CDR3. The V end was cut by 0 bases, the J end by 4 bases, with 24 bases between. The CDR3 sequence is CASSQDLAGNGQGGYGYTF. The CDR3 DNA reads as TGCGCCAGCAGCCAAGACTTGGCGGGGAATGGCCAGGGAGGCTATGGCTACACCTTC.

The chain uses TRBV25-1 and TRBJ1-1; perhaps TRBD1 as D (5 bases). V was cut by 6 bases and J by 3 bases, with 20 bases left in between. This CDR3 region has 16 residues. Germline CDR1 MGHDK, CDR2 SYGVNS. The CDR3 sequence is CASSPTVGGGDTEAFF. The CDR3 DNA sequence: TGTGCCAGCAGCCCCACCGTTGGGGGTGGGGACACTGAAGCTTTCTTT.

The chain combines TRBV29-1 with TRBJ2-7; 8 nucleotides line up with TRBD1. Germline loops: CDR1 SQVTM, CDR2 ANQGSEA. The trim removed 6 bases at V and 7 bases at J, leaving 8 bases unmatched. CDR3 length: 12 amino acids. CDR3 protein: CSVRQGMGEQYF. In DNA, the CDR3 is TGCAGCGTAAGACAGGGGATGGGGGAGCAGTACTTC.

The chain recombines TRBV29-1 with TRBJ1-1, with D perhaps TRBD1 (6 bases). V lost 7 bases and J 11 bases, leaving 14 bases between the germline ends. Germline V gene lookup returns CDR1 SQVTM and CDR2 ANQGSEA. The CDR3 consists of 10 residues. Written as DNA, the CDR3 is TGCAGCGGAGAACAGGGAGGGGCTTTCTTT. Translated, it gives CSGEQGGAFF. Filled out from reference TRBV29-1 and TRBJ1-1, the complete variable domain reads SAVISQKPSRDICQRGTSLTIQCQVDSQVTMMFWYRQQPGQSLTLIATANQGSEATYESGFVIDKFPISRPNLTFSTLTVSNMSPEDSSIYLCSGEQGGAFFGQGTRLTVV.

This clone was seen a handful of times. This chain joins TRBV29-1 and TRBJ1-1; D call uncertain. V was shortened by 4 bases and J by 0 bases, with 9 bases between the two germline ends. CDR1 is SQVTM and CDR2 is ANQGSEA in the germline V gene. This CDR3 contains 13 residues. CDR3 sequence reads: CSVARKMNTEAFF. The CDR3 nucleotides are TGCAGCGTTGCACGGAAAATGAACACTGAAGCTTTCTTT.

V and J are TRBV5-1 and TRBJ2-1; 8 bases match TRBD1. In germline, CDR1 is SGHRS, CDR2 YFSETQ. With V trimmed by 4 bases and J by 2 bases, 8 bases remained unmatched. The CDR3 has 16 residues. CDR3 sequence: CASSQDRGSTYNEQFF. DNA for the CDR3: TGCGCCAGCAGCCAAGACAGGGGAAGCACCTACAATGAGCAGTTCTTC.

The rearrangement links TRBV30 to TRBJ1-5; no reliable D call. The CDR3 is 12 residues long. Trimming shortened V by 4 bases and J by 3 bases, and 7 bases separated the two germline ends. Per the germline V gene, CDR1 is GTSNPN and CDR2 is SVGIG (reference sequence). The CDR3 protein is CAWKGPNQPQHF. CDR3 in DNA: TGTGCCTGGAAGGGCCCCAATCAGCCCCAGCATTTT.

The genes are TRBV5-1 and TRBJ2-2; the D is unclear. V was shortened by 0 bases and J by 6 bases, with 6 bases between the two germline ends. CDR1 and CDR2 (germline): SGHRS, YFSETQ. This CDR3 is 13 amino acids long. CDR3 sequence (DNA): TGCGCCAGCAGCTTGGAGGGCCCCGGGGAGCTGTTTTTT. This codes for CASSLEGPGELFF.

In this sample, this clone turned up a few times. This rearrangement joins TRBV25-1 to TRBJ1-2; D gene unclear. Deletions cut 8 bases from V and 4 bases from J, with 11 bases between. This CDR3 spans 12 amino acids. The germline gives CDR1 MGHDK, CDR2 SYGVNS. Written as DNA, the CDR3 is TGTGCCAGCGGGTCAAAAAGCTATGGCTACACCTTC. Its translation is CASGSKSYGYTF.

The V and J genes are TRBV4-2 and TRBJ1-1, with unresolved D. Looked up from germline, CDR1 is LGHNA and CDR2 is YNFKEQ. Deletions cut 2 bases from V and 2 bases from J, with 3 bases between. The CDR3 covers 12 residues. The CDR3 loop reads CASSQYNTEAFF. CDR3 sequence (DNA): TGTGCCAGCAGCCAATATAACACTGAAGCTTTCTTT.

The chain uses TRBV23-1 and TRBJ1-5; the D is unclear. TRBV23-1 is known as an ORF, though its function is uncertain. Trimming took off 3 bases at V and 5 bases at J, with 2 bases between the two ends. The CDR3 has 11 amino acids. The CDR3 spells CASSHYQPQHF. CDR3 nucleotides: TGCGCCAGCAGTCATTATCAGCCCCAGCATTTT.

The chain is built from TRBV7-2 and TRBJ1-1; D unresolved. Germline-derived CDR1 and CDR2 are SGHTA and FQGNSA. Trimming cost V 1 base and J 0 bases, with 6 bases left between them. The CDR3 has 14 amino acids. The CDR3, as DNA: TGTGCCAGCAGCTTAGATCGCATGAACACTGAAGCTTTCTTT. Its protein is CASSLDRMNTEAFF.

CDR3: CASSQSDRTAEAFF. DNA for the CDR3: TGTGCCAGCAGTCAAAGCGACCGGACGGCTGAAGCTTTCTTT. The V and J genes are TRBV6-5 and TRBJ1-1; the D is unclear. Germline-derived CDR1 and CDR2 are MNHEY and SVGAGI. This CDR3 spans 14 amino acids. V shed 5 bases and J shed 6 bases, with 16 bases lying between them.

The chain is built from TRBV5-5 and TRBJ1-1, with D possibly being TRBD1 (5 bases). Germline V gene data show CDR1 as SGHKS and CDR2 as YYEKEE (reference sequence). The length of the CDR3 is 15 residues. Trimming took 3 bases from V and 0 from J, leaving 12 bases between them. This CDR3 is CASSYAGRMNTEAFF. The CDR3 nucleotides read TGTGCCAGCAGCTATGCAGGGAGGATGAACACTGAAGCTTTCTTT.